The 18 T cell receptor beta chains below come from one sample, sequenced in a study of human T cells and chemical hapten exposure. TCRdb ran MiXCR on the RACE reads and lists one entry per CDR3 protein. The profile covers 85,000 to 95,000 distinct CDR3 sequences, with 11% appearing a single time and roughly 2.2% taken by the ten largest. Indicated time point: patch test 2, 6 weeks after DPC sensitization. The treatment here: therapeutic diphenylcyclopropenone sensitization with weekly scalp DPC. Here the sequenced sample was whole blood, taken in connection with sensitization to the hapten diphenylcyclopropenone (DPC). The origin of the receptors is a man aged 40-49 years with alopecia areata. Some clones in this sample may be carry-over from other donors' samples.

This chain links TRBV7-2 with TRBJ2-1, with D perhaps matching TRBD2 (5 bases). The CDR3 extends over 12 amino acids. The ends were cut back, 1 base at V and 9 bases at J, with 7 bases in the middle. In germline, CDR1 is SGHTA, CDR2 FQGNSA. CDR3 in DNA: TGTGCCAGCAGCTTAGTAGCGTCTGAGCAGTTCTTC. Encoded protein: CASSLVASEQFF.

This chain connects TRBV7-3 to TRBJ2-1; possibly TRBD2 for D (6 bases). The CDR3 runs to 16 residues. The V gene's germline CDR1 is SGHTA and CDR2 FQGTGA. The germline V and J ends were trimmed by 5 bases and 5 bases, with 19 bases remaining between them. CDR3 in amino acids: CASSPYVSGGNNEQFF. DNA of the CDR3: TGTGCCAGCAGCCCCTATGTTAGCGGAGGAAACAATGAGCAGTTCTTC.

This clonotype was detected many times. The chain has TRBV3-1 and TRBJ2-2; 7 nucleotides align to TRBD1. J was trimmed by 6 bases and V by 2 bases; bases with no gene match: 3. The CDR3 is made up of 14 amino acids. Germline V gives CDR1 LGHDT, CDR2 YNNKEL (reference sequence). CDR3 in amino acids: CASSQTGVAGELFF. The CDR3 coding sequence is TGTGCCAGCAGCCAAACAGGGGTGGCCGGGGAGCTGTTTTTT.

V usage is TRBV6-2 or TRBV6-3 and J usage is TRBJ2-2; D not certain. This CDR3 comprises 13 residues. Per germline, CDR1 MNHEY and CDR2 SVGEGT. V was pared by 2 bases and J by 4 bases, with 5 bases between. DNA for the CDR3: TGTGCCAGCAGTTACCCGTTCACCGGGGAGCTGTTTTTT. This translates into CASSYPFTGELFF.

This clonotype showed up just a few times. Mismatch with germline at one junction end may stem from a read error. The CDR3 DNA reads as TGTGCTAGCAGCTTGACAGGGAGTAGCACAGATACGCAGTATTTT. Translation gives CASSLTGSSTDTQYF. The genes are TRBV7-7 and TRBJ2-3, with 7 bases matching TRBD1. CDR1 and CDR2 (germline): SSHAT, FNYEAQ (reference sequence). The CDR3 consists of 15 residues.

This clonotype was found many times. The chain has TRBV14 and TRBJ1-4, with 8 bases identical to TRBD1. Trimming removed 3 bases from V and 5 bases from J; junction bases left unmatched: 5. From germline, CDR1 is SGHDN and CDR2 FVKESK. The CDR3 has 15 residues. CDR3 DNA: TGTGCCAGCAGCCACTTTCGACAGGGGAATGAAAAACTGTTTTTT. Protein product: CASSHFRQGNEKLFF.

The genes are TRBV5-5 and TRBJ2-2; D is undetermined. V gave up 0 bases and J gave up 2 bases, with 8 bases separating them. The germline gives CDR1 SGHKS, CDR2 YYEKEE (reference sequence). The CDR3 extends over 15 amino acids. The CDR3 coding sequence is TGTGCCAGCAGCTTGGCGGCGACAAACACCGGGGAGCTGTTTTTT. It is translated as CASSLAATNTGELFF.

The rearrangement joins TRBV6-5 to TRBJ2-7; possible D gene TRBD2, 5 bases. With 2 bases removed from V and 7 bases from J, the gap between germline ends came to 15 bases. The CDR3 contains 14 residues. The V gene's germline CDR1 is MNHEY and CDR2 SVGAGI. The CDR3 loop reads CASSYQIEGKEQYF. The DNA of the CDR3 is TGTGCCAGCAGTTACCAAATTGAGGGAAAAGAGCAGTACTTC.

CDR3 nucleotide sequence: TGCGCCAGCAGCCCTGGGACTAGCGGTGAGCAGTTCTTC. Translation: CASSPGTSGEQFF. The rearrangement uses TRBV5-1 and TRBJ2-1; 11 bases are a match to TRBD2. V lost 4 bases to trimming and J lost 9 bases; unmatched junction nucleotides: 3. Germline CDR1 and CDR2: SGHRS and YFSETQ. CDR3 length equals 13 residues.

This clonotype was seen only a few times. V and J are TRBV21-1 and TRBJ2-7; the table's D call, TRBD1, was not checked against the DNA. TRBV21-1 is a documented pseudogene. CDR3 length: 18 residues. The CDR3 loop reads CASSKVRRSGQVSYEQYV. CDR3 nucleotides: TGTGCCAGCAGCAAAGTCCGGCGCTCTGGACAGGTATCCTACGAGCAGTACGTC.

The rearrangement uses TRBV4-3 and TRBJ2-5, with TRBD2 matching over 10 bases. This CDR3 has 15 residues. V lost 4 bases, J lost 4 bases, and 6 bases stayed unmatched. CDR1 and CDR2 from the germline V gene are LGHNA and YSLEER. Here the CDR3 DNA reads TGCGCCAGCAGCCTGACTCGGACTAGCGGAGAGACCCAGTACTTC. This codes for CASSLTRTSGETQYF.

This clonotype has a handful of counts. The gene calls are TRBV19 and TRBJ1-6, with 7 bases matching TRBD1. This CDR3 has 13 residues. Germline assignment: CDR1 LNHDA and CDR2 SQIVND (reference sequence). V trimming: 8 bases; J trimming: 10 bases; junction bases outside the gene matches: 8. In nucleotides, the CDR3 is TGTGCCAGTGCCGGGACAGAGAGATCACCCCTCCACTTT. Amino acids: CASAGTERSPLHF.

The CDR3 DNA sequence: TGTGCCAGCAGTTTAGCTGAAAGGACCCCTCCGTATTTT. Its protein is CASSLAERTPPYF. This sequence joins TRBV12-3 or TRBV12-4 and TRBJ2-3, with no clear D. Trimming took off 0 bases at V and 14 bases at J, with 15 bases between the two ends. This CDR3 spans 13 amino acids.

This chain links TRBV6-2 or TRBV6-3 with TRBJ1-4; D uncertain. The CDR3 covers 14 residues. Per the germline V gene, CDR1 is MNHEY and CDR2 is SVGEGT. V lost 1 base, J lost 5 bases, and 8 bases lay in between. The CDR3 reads CASSYYAGNEKLFF. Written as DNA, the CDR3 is TGTGCCAGCAGTTACTACGCGGGGAATGAAAAACTGTTTTTT.

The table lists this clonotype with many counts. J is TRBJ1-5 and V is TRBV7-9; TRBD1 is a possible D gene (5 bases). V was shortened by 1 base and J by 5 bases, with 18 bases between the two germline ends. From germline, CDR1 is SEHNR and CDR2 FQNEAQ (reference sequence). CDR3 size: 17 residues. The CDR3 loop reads CASSLGGGGVRDQPQHF. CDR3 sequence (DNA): TGTGCCAGCAGCTTAGGGGGGGGAGGCGTTCGGGATCAGCCCCAGCATTTT.

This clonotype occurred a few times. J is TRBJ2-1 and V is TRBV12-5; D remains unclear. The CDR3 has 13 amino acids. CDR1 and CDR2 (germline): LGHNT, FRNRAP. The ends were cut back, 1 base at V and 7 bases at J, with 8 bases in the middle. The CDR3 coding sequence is TGTGCTAGTGGTTTGGAGTTAGTAAATGAGCAGTTCTTC. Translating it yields CASGLELVNEQFF.

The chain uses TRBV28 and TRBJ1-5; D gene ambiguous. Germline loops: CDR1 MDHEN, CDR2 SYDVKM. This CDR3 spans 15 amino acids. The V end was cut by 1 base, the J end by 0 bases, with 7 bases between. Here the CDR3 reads CASSLSQDSNQPQHF. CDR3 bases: TGTGCCAGCAGTTTATCGCAGGATAGCAATCAGCCCCAGCATTTT.

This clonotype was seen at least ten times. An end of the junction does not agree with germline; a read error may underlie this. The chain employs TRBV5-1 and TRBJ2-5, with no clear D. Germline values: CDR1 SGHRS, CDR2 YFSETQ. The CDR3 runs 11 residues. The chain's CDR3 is CASSLVETQYF. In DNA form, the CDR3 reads TGTGCCAGCAGCTTAGTTGAGACCCAGTACTTC.